This T cell receptor (beta chain) was documented in a study of CD8 T cells in ankylosing spondylitis. This clonotype was counted many times. TCRdb redid the calling of the 5' RACE reads with MiXCR, one entry per CDR3 protein. The sample lists 300,000 to 350,000 distinct CDR3 sequences, roughly 10% occurring once. V lost 1 base and J 7 bases, leaving 13 bases between the germline ends. This CDR3 has 14 residues. CDR1 is SGHAT, CDR2 FQNNGV, per germline. This chain links TRBV11-2 with TRBJ1-2; D is possibly TRBD1 (5 bases). This receptor was identified in a female donor with ankylosing spondylitis or in good health (not recorded which). Sequenced input: blood, either unsorted or a sorted T cell fraction (not recorded which). The CDR3 spells CASSLVDQGTGYTF. The DNA of the CDR3 is TGTGCCAGCAGCTTAGTGGACCAGGGCACTGGCTACACCTTC.